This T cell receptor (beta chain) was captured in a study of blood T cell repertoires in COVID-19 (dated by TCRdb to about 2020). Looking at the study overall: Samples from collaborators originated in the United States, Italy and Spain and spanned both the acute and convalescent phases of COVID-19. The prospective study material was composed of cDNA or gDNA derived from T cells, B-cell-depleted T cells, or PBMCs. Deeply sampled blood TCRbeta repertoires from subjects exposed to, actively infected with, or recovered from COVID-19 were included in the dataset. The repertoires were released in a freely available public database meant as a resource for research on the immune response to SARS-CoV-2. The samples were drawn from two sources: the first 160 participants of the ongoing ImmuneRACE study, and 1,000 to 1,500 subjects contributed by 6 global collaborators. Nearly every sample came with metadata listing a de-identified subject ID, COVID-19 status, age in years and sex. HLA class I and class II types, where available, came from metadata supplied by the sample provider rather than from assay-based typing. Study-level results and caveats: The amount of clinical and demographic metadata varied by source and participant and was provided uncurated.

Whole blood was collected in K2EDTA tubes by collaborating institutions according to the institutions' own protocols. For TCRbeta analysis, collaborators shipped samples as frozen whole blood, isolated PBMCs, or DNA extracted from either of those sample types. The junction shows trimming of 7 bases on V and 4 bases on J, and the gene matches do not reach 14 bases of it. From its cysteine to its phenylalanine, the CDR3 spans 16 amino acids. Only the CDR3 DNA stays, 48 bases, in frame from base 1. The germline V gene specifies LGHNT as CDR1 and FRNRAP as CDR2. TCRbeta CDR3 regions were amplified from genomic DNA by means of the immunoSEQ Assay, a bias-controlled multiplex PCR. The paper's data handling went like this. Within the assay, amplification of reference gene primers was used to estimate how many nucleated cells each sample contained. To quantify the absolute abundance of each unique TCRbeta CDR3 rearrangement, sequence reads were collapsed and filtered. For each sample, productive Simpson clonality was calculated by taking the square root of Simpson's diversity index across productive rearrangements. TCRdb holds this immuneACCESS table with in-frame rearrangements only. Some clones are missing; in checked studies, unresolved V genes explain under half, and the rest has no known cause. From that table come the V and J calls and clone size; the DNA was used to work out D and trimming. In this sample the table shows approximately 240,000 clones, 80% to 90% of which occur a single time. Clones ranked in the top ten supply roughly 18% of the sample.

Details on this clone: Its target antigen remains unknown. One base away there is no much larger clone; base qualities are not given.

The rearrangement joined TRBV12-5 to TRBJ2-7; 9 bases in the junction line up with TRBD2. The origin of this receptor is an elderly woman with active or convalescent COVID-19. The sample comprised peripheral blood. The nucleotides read TGTGCTAGTGCCTCCTCCAGCGGGAGGACAGTATACGAGCAGTACTTC. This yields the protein CASASSSGRTVYEQYF.